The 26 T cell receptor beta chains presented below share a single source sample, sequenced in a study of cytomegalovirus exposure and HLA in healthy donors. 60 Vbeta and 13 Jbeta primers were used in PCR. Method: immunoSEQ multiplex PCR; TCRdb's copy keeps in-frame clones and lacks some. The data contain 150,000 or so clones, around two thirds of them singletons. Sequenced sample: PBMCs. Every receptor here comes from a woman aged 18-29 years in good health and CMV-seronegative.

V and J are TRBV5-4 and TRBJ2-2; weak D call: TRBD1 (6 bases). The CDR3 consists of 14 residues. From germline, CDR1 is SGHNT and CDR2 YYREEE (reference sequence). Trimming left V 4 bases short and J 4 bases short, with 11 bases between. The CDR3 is CASSIQGFTGELFF. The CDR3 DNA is TGTGCCAGCAGCATACAGGGTTTCACCGGGGAGCTGTTTTTT.

CDR3 sequence reads: CAITAGLAGVSYNEQFF. The CDR3 region has the DNA TGTGCCATCACGGCGGGACTAGCGGGAGTTTCCTACAATGAGCAGTTCTTC. This chain joins TRBV10-3 and TRBJ2-1; 14 nucleotides agree with TRBD2. CDR3 length equals 17 residues. V trimming: 7 bases; J trimming: 1 base; junction bases outside the gene matches: 6. Per the germline V gene, CDR1 is ENHRY and CDR2 is SYGVKD.

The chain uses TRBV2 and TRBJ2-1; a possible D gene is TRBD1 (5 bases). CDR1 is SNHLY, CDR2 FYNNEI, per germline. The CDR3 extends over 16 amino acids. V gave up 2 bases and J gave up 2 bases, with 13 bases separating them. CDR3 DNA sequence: TGTGCCAGCAGTGAATCCCTCAGGGTACCCTACAATGAGCAGTTCTTC. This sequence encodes CASSESLRVPYNEQFF. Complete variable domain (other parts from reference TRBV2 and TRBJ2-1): EPEVTQTPSHQVTQMGQEVILRCVPISNHLYFYWYRQILGQKVEFLVSFYNNEISEKSEIFDDQFSVERPDGSNFTLKIRSTKLEDSAMYFCASSESLRVPYNEQFFGPGTRLTVL.

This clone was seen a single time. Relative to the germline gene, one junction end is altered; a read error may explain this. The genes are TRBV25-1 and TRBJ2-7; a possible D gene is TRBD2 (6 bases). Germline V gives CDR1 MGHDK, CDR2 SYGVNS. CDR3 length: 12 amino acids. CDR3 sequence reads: CAIGGDRDEQYF. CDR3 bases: TGCGCTATAGGAGGGGATAGAGACGAGCAGTACTTC.

This CDR3 is CASSSGTSGSSYEQYF. In DNA, the CDR3 is TGTGCCAGCAGTTCCGGGACTTCAGGCAGCTCCTACGAGCAGTACTTC. The chain is built from TRBV6-5 and TRBJ2-7; a possible D gene is TRBD2 (6 bases). Germline-derived CDR1 and CDR2 are MNHEY and SVGAGI. Trimming shortened V by 4 bases and J by 0 bases, and 16 bases separated the two germline ends. CDR3 length: 16 residues.

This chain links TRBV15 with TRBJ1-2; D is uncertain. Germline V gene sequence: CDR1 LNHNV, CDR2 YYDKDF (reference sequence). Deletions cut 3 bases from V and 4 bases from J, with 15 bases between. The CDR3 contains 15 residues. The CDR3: CATSRSKQLLYGYTF. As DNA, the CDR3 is TGTGCCACCAGCAGGTCTAAACAGCTCCTCTATGGCTACACCTTC.

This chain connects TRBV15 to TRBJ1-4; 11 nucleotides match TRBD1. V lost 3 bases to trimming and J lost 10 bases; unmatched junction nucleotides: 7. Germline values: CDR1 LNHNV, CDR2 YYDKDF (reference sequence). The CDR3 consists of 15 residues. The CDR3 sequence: CATSSTDRGQGKLFF. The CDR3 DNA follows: TGTGCCACCAGCAGTACGGACAGGGGGCAGGGAAAACTGTTTTTT.

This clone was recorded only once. The DNA of the CDR3 is TGTGCCAGCAGTTACTCGGAAGACAGGACCACTGAAGCTTTCTTT. This sequence encodes CASSYSEDRTTEAFF. This rearrangement joins TRBV6-6 to TRBJ1-1; the D gene is possibly TRBD1 (6 bases). This CDR3 spans 15 amino acids. V lost 0 bases, J lost 4 bases, and 12 bases lay in between. The germline V gene encodes CDR1 MNHNY and CDR2 SVGAGI (reference sequence).

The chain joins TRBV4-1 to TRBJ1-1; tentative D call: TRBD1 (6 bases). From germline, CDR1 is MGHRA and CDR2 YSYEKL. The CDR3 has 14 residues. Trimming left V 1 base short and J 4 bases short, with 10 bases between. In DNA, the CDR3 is TGCGCCAGCAGCCAAGGACAGGACCCCACTGAAGCTTTCTTT. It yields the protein CASSQGQDPTEAFF.

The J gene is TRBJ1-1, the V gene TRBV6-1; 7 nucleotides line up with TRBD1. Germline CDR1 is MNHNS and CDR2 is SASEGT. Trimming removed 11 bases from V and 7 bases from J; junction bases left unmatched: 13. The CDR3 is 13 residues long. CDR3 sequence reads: CALTGTDGSEAFF. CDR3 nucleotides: TGTGCCCTAACCGGGACAGACGGCAGTGAAGCTTTCTTT.

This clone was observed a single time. The CDR3, as DNA: TGTGCCAGCAGCTTAGGGGGGGGTTACGAGCAGTACGTC. Translated: CASSLGGGYEQYV. V gene TRBV11-3 combines with J gene TRBJ2-7, with TRBD2 matching over 7 bases. Germline CDR1 is SGHNT and CDR2 is YENEEA. The CDR3 consists of 13 residues. V shed 1 base, J shed 4 bases, and the junction held 1 base outside the gene matches.

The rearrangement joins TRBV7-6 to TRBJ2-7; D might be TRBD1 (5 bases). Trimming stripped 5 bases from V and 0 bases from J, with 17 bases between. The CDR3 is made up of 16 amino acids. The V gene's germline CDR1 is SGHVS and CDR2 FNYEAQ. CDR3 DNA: TGTGCCAGCAGCCCATACGGACAACCTCTCTCCTACGAGCAGTACTTC. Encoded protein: CASSPYGQPLSYEQYF.

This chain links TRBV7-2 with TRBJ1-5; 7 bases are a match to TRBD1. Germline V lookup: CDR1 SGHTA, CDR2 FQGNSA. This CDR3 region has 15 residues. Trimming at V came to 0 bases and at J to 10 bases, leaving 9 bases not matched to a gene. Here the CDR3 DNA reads TGTGCCAGCAGCTTAGCACAGGGGCCGTTTAACCCCCAGCATTTT. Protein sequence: CASSLAQGPFNPQHF. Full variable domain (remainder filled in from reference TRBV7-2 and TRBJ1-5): GAGVSQSPSNKVTEKGKDVELRCDPISGHTALYWYRQSLGQGLEFLIYFQGNSAPDKSGLPSDRFSAERTGGSVSTLTIQRTQQEDSAVYLCASSLAQGPFNPQHFGDGTRLSIL.

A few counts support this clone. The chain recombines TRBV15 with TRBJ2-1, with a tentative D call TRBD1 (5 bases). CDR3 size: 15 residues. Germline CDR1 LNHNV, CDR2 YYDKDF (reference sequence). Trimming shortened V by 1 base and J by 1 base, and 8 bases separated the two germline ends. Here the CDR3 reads CATSRATVSYNEQFF. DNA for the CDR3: TGTGCCACCAGCAGAGCGACAGTGTCCTACAATGAGCAGTTCTTC.

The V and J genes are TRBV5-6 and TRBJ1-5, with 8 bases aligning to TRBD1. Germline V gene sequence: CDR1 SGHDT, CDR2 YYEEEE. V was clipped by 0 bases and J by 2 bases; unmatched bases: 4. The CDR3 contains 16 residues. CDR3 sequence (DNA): TGTGCCAGCAGCTTGGCTCAGGGGGCCGGCAATCAGCCCCAGCATTTT. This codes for CASSLAQGAGNQPQHF.

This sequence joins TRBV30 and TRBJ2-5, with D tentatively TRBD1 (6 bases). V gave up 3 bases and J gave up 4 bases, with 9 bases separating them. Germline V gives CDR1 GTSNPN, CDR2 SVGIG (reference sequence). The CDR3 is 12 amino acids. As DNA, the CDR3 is TGTGCCTGGAGACAGGGTGGAGAGACCCAGTACTTC. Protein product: CAWRQGGETQYF.

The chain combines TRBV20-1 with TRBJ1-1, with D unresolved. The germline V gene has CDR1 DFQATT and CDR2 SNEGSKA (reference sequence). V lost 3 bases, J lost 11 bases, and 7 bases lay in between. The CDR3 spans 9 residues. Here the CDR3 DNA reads TGCAGTGCTAGGGAGCGGGCTTTCTTT. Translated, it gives CSARERAFF.

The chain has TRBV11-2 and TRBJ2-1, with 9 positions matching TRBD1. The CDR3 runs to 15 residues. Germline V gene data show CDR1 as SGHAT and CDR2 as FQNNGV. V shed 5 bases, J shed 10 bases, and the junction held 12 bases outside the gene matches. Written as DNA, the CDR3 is TGTGCCAGCAGCCCGGGGACAGGGAGGGGAAGGGAGCAGTTCTTC. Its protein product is CASSPGTGRGREQFF.

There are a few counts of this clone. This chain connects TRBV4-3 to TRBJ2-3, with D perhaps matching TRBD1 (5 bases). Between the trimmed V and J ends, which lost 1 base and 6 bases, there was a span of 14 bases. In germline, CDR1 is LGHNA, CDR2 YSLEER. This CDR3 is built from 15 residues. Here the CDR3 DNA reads TGCGCCAGCAGCCAAGCCTGGGCAGGGCGGGATACGCAGTATTTT. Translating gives CASSQAWAGRDTQYF.

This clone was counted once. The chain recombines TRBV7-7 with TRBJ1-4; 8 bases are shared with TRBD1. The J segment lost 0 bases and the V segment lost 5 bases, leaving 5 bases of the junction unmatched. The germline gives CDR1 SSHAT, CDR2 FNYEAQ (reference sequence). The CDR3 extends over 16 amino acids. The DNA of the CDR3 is TGTGCCAGCAGCCCGGGGACAGGCGCAACTAATGAAAAACTGTTTTTT. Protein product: CASSPGTGATNEKLFF.

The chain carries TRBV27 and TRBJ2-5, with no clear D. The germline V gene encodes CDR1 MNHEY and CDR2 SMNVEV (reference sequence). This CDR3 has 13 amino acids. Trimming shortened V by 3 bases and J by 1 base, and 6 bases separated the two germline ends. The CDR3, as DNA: TGTGCCAGCAGTTTTTTAGCCCAAGAGACCCAGTACTTC. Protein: CASSFLAQETQYF.

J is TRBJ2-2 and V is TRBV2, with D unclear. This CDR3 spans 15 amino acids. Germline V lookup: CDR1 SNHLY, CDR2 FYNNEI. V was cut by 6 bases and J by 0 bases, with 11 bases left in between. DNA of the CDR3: TGTGCCAGCAGCAGAGGAAACGCGAACACCGGGGAGCTGTTTTTT. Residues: CASSRGNANTGELFF. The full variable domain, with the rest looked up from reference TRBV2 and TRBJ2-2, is EPEVTQTPSHQVTQMGQEVILRCVPISNHLYFYWYRQILGQKVEFLVSFYNNEISEKSEIFDDQFSVERPDGSNFTLKIRSTKLEDSAMYFCASSRGNANTGELFFGEGSRLTVL.

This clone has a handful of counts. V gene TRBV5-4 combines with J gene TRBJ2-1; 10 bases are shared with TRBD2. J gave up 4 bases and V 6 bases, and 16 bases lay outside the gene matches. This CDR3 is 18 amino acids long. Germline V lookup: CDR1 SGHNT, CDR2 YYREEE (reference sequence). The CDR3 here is CASTPAGPSGSSYNEQFF. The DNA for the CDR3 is TGTGCCAGCACGCCCGCTGGACCTAGCGGGAGCTCATACAATGAGCAGTTCTTC.

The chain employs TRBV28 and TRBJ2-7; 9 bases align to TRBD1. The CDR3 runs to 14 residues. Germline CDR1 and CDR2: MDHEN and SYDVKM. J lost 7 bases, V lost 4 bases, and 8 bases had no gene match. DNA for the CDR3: TGTGCCAGCAGTTCGGGACAGGGCGGGAGAGAGCAGTACTTC. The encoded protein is CASSSGQGGREQYF.

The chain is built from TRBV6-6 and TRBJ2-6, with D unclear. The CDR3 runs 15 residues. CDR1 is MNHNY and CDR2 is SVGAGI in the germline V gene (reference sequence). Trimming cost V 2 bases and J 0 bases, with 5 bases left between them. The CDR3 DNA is TGTGCCAGCAGTTACGAGGCCTCTGGGGCCAACGTCCTGACTTTC. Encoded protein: CASSYEASGANVLTF.

CDR3 coding DNA: TGTGCCAGCAGCCTCCAAGGGGTCGAGCAGCCCCAGCATTTT. This codes for CASSLQGVEQPQHF. The J gene is TRBJ1-5, the V gene TRBV7-9; TRBD1 is a possible D gene (5 bases). This CDR3 is 14 amino acids long. The V end was cut by 5 bases, the J end by 7 bases, with 15 bases between. Germline values: CDR1 SEHNR, CDR2 FQNEAQ (reference sequence).